This TCR beta chain was retrieved from a study of a mutant IDH1 vaccine in newly diagnosed glioma. Study-level background: Most patients had received both radiotherapy and temozolomide, the prior options being radiotherapy, temozolomide, or both.

Sequencing used immunoSEQ multiplex PCR; TCRdb keeps in-frame clones, though not all of them. The sample has 80,000 to 100,000 clones; roughly 80% are singletons. The CDR3 sequence is 10 residues long. Germline-derived CDR1 and CDR2 are SNHLY and FYNNEI. Trimming took off 8 bases at V and 9 bases at J, with 8 bases between the two ends. The time point was: baseline, week 1 (first vaccination visit). Regarding treatment: pre-vaccination baseline after standard-of-care therapy. The chain has TRBV2 and TRBJ2-4; no clear D. This receptor was taken from a man aged 35-49 years with glioma. Some clones in this sample may be carry-over from other donors' samples. Source: PBMCs, taken from a glioma patient treated with radiotherapy, temozolomide or both. This CDR3 is CASRGSIQYF. For the CDR3, the DNA is TGTGCCAGCCGCGGTAGCATTCAGTACTTC. Variable domain in full (rest from reference TRBV2 and TRBJ2-4): EPEVTQTPSHQVTQMGQEVILRCVPISNHLYFYWYRQILGQKVEFLVSFYNNEISEKSEIFDDQFSVERPDGSNFTLKIRSTKLEDSAMYFCASRGSIQYFGAGTRLSVL.